This TCR beta chain originates from a study of blood T cells in healthy people across ages. Broader study findings: From one million sequenced T cells, diversity estimates were lower bounds. Long-lived donors carried more naive CD4+ cells and greater diversity than aged donors.

Researchers collected about 9.7 milliliters of peripheral blood from every single donor. Each sample gave at least 7 million isolated PBMCs. PCR was performed a second time for 7 to 11 cycles using a sample-barcoded 5' primer and a J-beta primer mix. Each CDR3 protein gets one entry after TCRdb re-called the 5' RACE reads with MiXCR. The sample gives 1,800,000 or so distinct CDR3 sequences, roughly 43% of which show up once; approximately 22% is in the top ten. This clonotype was seen a few times. As yet, its antigen is unknown. CDR3 length: 16 residues. Germline CDR1 is MNHEY and CDR2 is SMNVEV (reference sequence). The V gene end was trimmed by 6 bases and the J gene end by 5 bases; junction bases not matched to a gene: 8.

The clonotype originates from a human donor in good health. This sequence joins TRBV27 and TRBJ2-5, with 14 bases lining up with TRBD2. The sample comprised blood. The CDR3 protein is CASSRRLAGGLETQYF. CDR3 coding DNA: TGTGCCAGCAGCCGGAGACTAGCGGGGGGGCTGGAGACCCAGTACTTC.